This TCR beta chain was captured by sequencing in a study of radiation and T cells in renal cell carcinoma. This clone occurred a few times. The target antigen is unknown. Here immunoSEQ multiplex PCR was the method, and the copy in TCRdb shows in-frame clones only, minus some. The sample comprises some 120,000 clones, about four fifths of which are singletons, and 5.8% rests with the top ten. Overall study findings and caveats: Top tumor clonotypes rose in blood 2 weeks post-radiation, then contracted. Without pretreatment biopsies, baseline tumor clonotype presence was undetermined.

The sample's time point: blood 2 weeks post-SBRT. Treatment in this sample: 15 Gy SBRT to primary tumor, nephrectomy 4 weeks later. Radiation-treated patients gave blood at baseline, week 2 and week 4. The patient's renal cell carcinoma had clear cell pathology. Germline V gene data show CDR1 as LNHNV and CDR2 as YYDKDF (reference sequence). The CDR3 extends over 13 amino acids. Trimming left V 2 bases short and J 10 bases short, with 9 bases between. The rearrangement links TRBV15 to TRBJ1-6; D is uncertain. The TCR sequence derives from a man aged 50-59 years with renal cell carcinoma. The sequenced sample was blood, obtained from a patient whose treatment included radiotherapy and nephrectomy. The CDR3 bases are TGTGCCACCAGCAGACCCGACGGATCACCCCTCCACTTT. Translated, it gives CATSRPDGSPLHF.